The source of this T cell receptor (beta chain) is a study of post-analysis software for immune sequencing data (dated by TCRdb to between 2014 and 2017). In terms of the full investigation: Relapsing-remitting, secondary progressive and progressive-relapsing multiple sclerosis were recorded as disease courses, and subtype annotation was lacking for some patients. Patient repertoires were compared against 11 to 12 previously published healthy control repertoires from donors aged about 6 to 25 years. A subset of samples was prepared in parallel using single-end sample barcoding, then pooled and co-amplified after Illumina adapter ligation.

Comments on this clonotype: Its antigen target is currently unknown. Relative to the germline gene, one junction end is altered; a read error may explain this.

Reading from cysteine to phenylalanine, the CDR3 counts 13 amino acids. This entry keeps only the CDR3 DNA: 39 bases, framed from base 1. The CDR1 and CDR2 encoded by the germline V gene are SGHDT and YYEEEE. Broader findings and caveats from the paper: Compared with controls, multiple sclerosis patients had significantly lower normalized Chao1 diversity, a finding suggesting substantial peripheral T-cell clonal expansion. Four to six TRBV segments, including TRBV5-6, TRBV5-1 and TRBV20-1, were significantly more frequent in patients than controls. When samples were clustered directly using the F measure, samples prepared in the same batch co-clustered strongly, which prompted a batch-effect correction. The multiple sclerosis patient group was slightly younger than the control group.

To demonstrate the VDJtools post-analysis software, the study profiled TCR beta repertoires from the peripheral blood of 13 young patients with multiple sclerosis. The patients with multiple sclerosis were children and adolescents between roughly 6 and 15 years of age. Library method: PCR. The instrument was an Illumina HiSeq 2500. To reduce PCR and sequencing biases, unique molecular identifiers were built into the TCR beta cDNA libraries. Some 500,000 cDNA molecules were obtained for every 1 to 10 million input T cells, so each molecule roughly corresponded to one T cell. The same protocol used for the earlier healthy control dataset was applied to prepare and sequence the patient libraries. Samples belonging to the same batch were prepared together, multiplexed and sequenced on a shared HiSeq lane. In the original analysis: Raw barcoded reads were processed with MIGEC, and single-read molecular identifier groups were discarded before consensus assembly and CDR3 extraction. VDJtools was used for post-analysis of the clonotype tables, and diversity was normalized by down-sampling every dataset to the size of the smallest sample. In repertoire overlap clustering, CDR3 amino acid sequences, but not nucleotide sequences, were matched to correct batch-related cross-sample contamination. In-frame beta chains were kept once TCRdb had trimmed the public reads at Q25 with fastp and called clones with MiXCR. Each entry merges the rows of one CDR3 protein and shows their most common DNA and genes. V and J calls and clone size were set by TCRdb, not the authors. This sample lists around 700,000 distinct CDR3 sequences; more than 50% were detected once. The ten largest clones add up to roughly 12% of the sample.

The chain joins TRBV5-6 to TRBJ1-3; the D gene identity is not certain. The specimen was blood. This receptor was taken from a girl aged 2-9 years with multiple sclerosis. The CDR3 here reads CACSRSGENTIYF. The DNA sequence is given as TGTGCCTGCAGCCGGAGTGGGGAAAACACCATATATTTT.